This entry concerns a single T cell receptor beta chain. Clones were sequenced by immunoSEQ multiplex PCR, and TCRdb holds only the in-frame ones, with some missing. This sample yields over 90,000 clones, of which 81% are seen a single time; around 5.2% belongs to the top ten. These data come from a study of blood T cell repertoires in COVID-19. Patients at the Seattle site were enrolled during active infection and followed longitudinally. This clonotype was obtained from a man of 80 years or more with COVID-19, enrolled during active disease. Material for sequencing was peripheral blood.

CDR3 region: CSDMRGHNTEAFF. The CDR3 DNA is TGCAGCGATATGAGAGGCCACAACACTGAAGCTTTCTTT. The genes are TRBV29-1 and TRBJ1-1; unclear D gene. Germline V lookup: CDR1 SQVTM, CDR2 ANQGSEA. The CDR3 runs to 13 residues. Trimming cost V 7 bases and J 2 bases, with 14 bases left between them.